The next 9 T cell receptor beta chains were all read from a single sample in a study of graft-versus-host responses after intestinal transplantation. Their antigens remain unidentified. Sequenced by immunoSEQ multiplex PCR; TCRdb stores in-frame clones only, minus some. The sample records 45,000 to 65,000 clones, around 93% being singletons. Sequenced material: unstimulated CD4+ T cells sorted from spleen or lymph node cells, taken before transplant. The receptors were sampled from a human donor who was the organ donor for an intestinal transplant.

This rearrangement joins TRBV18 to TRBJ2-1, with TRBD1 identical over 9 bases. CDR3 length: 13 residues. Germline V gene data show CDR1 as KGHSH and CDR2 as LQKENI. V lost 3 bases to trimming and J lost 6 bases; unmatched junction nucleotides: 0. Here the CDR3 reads CASSPGQGNEQFF. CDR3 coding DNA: TGTGCCAGCTCACCGGGACAGGGCAATGAGCAGTTCTTC. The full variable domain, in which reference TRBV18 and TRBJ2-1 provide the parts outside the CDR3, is NAGVMQNPRHLVRRRGQEARLRCSPMKGHSHVYWYRQLPEEGLKFMVYLQKENIIDESGMPKERFSAEFPKEGPSILRIQQVVRGDSAAYFCASSPGQGNEQFFGPGTRLTVL.

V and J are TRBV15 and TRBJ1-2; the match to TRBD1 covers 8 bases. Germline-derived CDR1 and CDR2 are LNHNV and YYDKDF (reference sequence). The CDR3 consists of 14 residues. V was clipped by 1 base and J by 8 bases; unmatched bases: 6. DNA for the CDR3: TGTGCCACCAGCAGAGGTACAGGGGGTAGGGGCTACACCTTC. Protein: CATSRGTGGRGYTF.

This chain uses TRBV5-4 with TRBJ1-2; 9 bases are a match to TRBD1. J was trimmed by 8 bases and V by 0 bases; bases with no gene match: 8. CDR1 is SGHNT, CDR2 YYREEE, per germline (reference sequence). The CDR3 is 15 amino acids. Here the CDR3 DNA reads TGTGCCAGCAGCTTGGCTGGGACAGGGTTTAAGGGCTACACCTTC. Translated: CASSLAGTGFKGYTF.

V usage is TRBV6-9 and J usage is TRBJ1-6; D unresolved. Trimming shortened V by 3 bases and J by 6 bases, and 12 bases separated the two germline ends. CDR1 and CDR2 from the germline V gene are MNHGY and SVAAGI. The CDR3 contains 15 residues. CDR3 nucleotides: TGTGCCAGCAGTTACTTCGAGCAGAGTAATTCACCCCTCCACTTT. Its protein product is CASSYFEQSNSPLHF.

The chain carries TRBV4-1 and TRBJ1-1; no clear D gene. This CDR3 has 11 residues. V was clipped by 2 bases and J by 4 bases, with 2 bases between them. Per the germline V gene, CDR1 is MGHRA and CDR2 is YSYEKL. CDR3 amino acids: CASSQSTEAFF. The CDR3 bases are TGCGCCAGCAGCCAAAGCACTGAAGCTTTCTTT.

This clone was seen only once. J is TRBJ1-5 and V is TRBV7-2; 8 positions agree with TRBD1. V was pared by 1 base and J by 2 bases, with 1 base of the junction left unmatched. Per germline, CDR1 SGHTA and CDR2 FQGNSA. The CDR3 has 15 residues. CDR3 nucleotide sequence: TGTGCCAGCAGCTTAGACAGGGGGGGCAATCAGCCCCAGCATTTT. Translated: CASSLDRGGNQPQHF.

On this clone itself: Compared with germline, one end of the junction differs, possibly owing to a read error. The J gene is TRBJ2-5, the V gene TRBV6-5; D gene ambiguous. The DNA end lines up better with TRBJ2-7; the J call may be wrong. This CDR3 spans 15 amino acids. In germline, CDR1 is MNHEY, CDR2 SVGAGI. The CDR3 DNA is TGTGCCAGCAGTTACTCGATAGGCCCCTCCTGCGAGCAGTACTTC. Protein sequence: CASSYSIGPSCEQYF.

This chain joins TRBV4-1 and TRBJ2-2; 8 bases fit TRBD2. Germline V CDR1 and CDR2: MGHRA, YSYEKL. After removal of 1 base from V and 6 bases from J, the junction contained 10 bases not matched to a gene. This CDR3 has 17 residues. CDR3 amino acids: CASSQASLPGGPGELFF. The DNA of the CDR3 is TGCGCCAGCAGCCAAGCTTCTCTTCCGGGGGGGCCCGGGGAGCTGTTTTTT.

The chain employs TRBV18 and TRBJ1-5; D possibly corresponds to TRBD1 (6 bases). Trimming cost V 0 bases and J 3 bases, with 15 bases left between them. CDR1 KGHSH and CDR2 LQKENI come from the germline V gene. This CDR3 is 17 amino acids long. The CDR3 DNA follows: TGTGCCAGCTCACCACCGGGGGGCCGAAATTCCAATCAGCCCCAGCATTTT. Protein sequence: CASSPPGGRNSNQPQHF.